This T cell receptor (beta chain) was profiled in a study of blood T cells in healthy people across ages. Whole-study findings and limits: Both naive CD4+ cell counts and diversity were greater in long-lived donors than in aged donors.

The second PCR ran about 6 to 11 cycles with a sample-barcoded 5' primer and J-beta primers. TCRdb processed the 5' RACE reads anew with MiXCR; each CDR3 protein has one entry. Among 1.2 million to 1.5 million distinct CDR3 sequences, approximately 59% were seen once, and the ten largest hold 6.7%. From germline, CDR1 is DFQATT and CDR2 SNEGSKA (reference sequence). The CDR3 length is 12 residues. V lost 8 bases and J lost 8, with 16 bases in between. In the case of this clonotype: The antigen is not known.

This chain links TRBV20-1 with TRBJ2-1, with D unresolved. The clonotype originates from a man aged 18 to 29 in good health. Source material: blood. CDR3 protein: CSTLDVRDEQFF. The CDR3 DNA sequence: TGCAGTACTCTAGACGTGAGAGATGAGCAGTTCTTC.